A selection of T cell receptor beta chains follows, all from one sample in a study of PD-1 blockade in classical Hodgkin lymphoma. The method was immunoSEQ multiplex PCR; TCRdb's version includes in-frame clones alone and lacks a portion of them. The table lists 100,000 or so clones, roughly 87% of them singletons. This specimen consisted of peripheral blood mononuclear cells (PBMCs), obtained before the fourth cycle of nivolumab. The receptors shown here come from a human donor with classical Hodgkin lymphoma. The CDR3 runs from the conserved cysteine through the conserved F or W. D genes are given only for firm matches. Only some rows state a clone size, as once, few, many or a class for expanded clones.

TRBV19	-	TRBJ2-1	TRBD2	TGTGCCAGTAGTATTTCGGGAGGTCATGGTGAGCAGTTCTTC	CASSISGGHGEQFF
TRBV5-1	once	TRBJ1-1	TRBD1	TGCGCCAGCAGCCTATCGACAGGGAGGCCGGACACTGAAGCTTTCTTT	CASSLSTGRPDTEAFF
TRBV27	-	TRBJ2-7	TRBD1	TGTGCCAGCAGTTTATCCTCACTGACAGGGCCCGAGGACGAGCAGTACTTC	CASSLSSLTGPEDEQYF
TRBV28	-	TRBJ1-3	TRBD1	TGTGCCAGCAGTTTAGACAGGGCTGGAAACACCATATATTTT	CASSLDRAGNTIYF
TRBV19	-	TRBJ1-5	-	TGTGCCAGTAGGCTCCCGGGACAACCCAATCAGCCCCAGCATTTT	CASRLPGQPNQPQHF
TRBV19	-	TRBJ1-5	-	TGTGCCAGTAGTATCACTGGTCTTAGCAATCAGCCCCAGCATTTT	CASSITGLSNQPQHF
TRBV28	-	TRBJ2-7	TRBD2	TGTGCCAGCAGTTTTAGCGGGAGGCAGTACGAGCAGTACTTC	CASSFSGRQYEQYF
TRBV28	-	TRBJ1-2	-	TGTGCCAGCAGTTCGCTAAACTATGGCTACACCTTC	CASSSLNYGYTF
TRBV7-2	-	TRBJ2-1	TRBD2	TGTGCCAGCAGCTTAATTAGCGGGAGTTCGGATGAGCAGTTCTTC	CASSLISGSSDEQFF
TRBV2	-	TRBJ1-2	TRBD1	TGTGCCAGCAGTTCGGACAGGCTAAATAACTATGGCTACACCTTC	CASSSDRLNNYGYTF
TRBV6-5	-	TRBJ1-1	-	TGTGCCAGCAGTTTTACAGGGAACACTGAAGCTTTCTTT	CASSFTGNTEAFF
TRBV4-2	-	TRBJ2-7	TRBD2	TGTGCCAGCAGCCAAGATCCAAGCGGGAGTAGCGAGCAGTACTTC	CASSQDPSGSSEQYF
TRBV19	-	TRBJ2-7	TRBD1	TGTGCCAGTGGGCCGACAGGGGGCTTCGACGAGCAGTACTTC	CASGPTGGFDEQYF
TRBV18	-	TRBJ2-7	-	TGTGCCAGCTCACCACCTCGGACCGCGGGCGAGCAGTACTTC	CASSPPRTAGEQYF
TRBV28	-	TRBJ1-2	-	TGTGCCAGCAGTTACTACAGCAACGAGTATGGCTACACCTTC	CASSYYSNEYGYTF
TRBV28	-	TRBJ1-5	-	TGTGCCAGCAGTTTGTCTGGCAGCAATCAGCCCCAGCATTTT	CASSLSGSNQPQHF
TRBV10-1	few	TRBJ2-2	-	TGCGCCAGCAGTCCTATGCGGACCGGGGAGCTGTTTTTT	CASSPMRTGELFF
TRBV6-4	-	TRBJ1-1	-	TGTGCCAGCAGTGACTCTGGGGGTAGGGCTGAAGCTTTCTTT	CASSDSGGRAEAFF
TRBV6-5	-	TRBJ2-1	-	TGTGCCAGCAGTACGGGACTTCCCAATGAGCAGTTCTTC	CASSTGLPNEQFF
TRBV19	-	TRBJ2-1	-	TGTGCCAGTAGTATAGGTGGGAGAGGGGGTGAGCAGTTCTTC	CASSIGGRGGEQFF
TRBV5-1	-	TRBJ2-2	-	TGCGCCAGCAGCCTCTGGGACACCGGGGAGCTGTTTTTT	CASSLWDTGELFF
TRBV2	-	TRBJ2-7	TRBD1	TGTGCCAGCAGTGACGTAGACAGGGGGTACTCCTACGAGCAGTACTTC	CASSDVDRGYSYEQYF
TRBV14	-	TRBJ2-1	TRBD2	TGTGCCAGCAGCCAGGGGGGACTAGTGGGCCAGCAGTTCTTC	CASSQGGLVGQQFF
TRBV27	-	TRBJ2-7	TRBD2	TGTGCCAGCAGTTTCGGGGGAGGGCCTTACGAGCAGTACTTC	CASSFGGGPYEQYF
TRBV11-3	-	TRBJ2-7	TRBD1	TGTGCCAGCAGCTTACGCTCGGACAGGGTAAGCGAGCAGTACTTC	CASSLRSDRVSEQYF
TRBV6-5	-	TRBJ2-7	-	TGTGCCAGCAGTCATCCAGTATCCTACGAGCAGTACTTC	CASSHPVSYEQYF
TRBV18	once	TRBJ1-2	TRBD1	TGTGCCAGCTCACCATGGGACAGGGATGGCTACACCTTC	CASSPWDRDGYTF
TRBV7-9	-	TRBJ1-2	TRBD1	TGTGCCAGCAGCTTAGCGGTAGGACAGGGATACTATGGCTACACCTTC	CASSLAVGQGYYGYTF
TRBV14	-	TRBJ2-2	-	TGTGCCAGCAGCCAAGTAGGAGGGTTCTCCGGGGAGCTGTTTTTT	CASSQVGGFSGELFF
TRBV29-1	-	TRBJ2-7	-	TGCAGCGTTGTTAATCCCACCTACGAGCAGTACTTC	CSVVNPTYEQYF
TRBV6-1	-	TRBJ1-5	TRBD1	TGTGCCAGCAGGAGACAGGGTCGTGGCAATCAGCCCCAGCATTTT	CASRRQGRGNQPQHF
TRBV28	-	TRBJ1-2	-	TGTGCCAGCAGTTTAAACTATGGCTACACCTTC	CASSLNYGYTF
TRBV7-6	-	TRBJ2-1	TRBD2	TGTGCCAGCAGCTTTGGACTAGCTGGGGAGCAGTTCTTC	CASSFGLAGEQFF
TRBV6-6	once	TRBJ1-1	-	TGTGCCAGCAGTGATAGACCGAACACTGAAGCTTTCTTT	CASSDRPNTEAFF
TRBV10-3	-	TRBJ2-7	-	TGTGCCATCAGTAGAACTAGGAAATTCAACTCCTACGAGCAGTACTTC	CAISRTRKFNSYEQYF
TRBV30	-	TRBJ1-3	-	TGTGCCTGGGGGACGCATTCTGGCTCTGGAAACACCATATATTTT	CAWGTHSGSGNTIYF
TRBV30	few	TRBJ1-3	-	TGTGCCTGGAGCGGCAAAGGGACATCGGGAAACACCATATATTTT	CAWSGKGTSGNTIYF
TRBV14	-	TRBJ2-3	-	TGTGCCAGCAGCCAAGACCAGGGGGGGTTCACAGATACGCAGTATTTT	CASSQDQGGFTDTQYF
TRBV7-9	-	TRBJ2-7	-	TGTGCCAGCAGCTTAGTAGGAGGCAGGCACTCCTACGAGCAGTACTTC	CASSLVGGRHSYEQYF
TRBV7-2	-	TRBJ2-2	TRBD2	TGTGCCAGCAGCCCCAGCGGGAGGGGTACCGGGGAGCTGTTTTTT	CASSPSGRGTGELFF
TRBV2	-	TRBJ1-2	-	TGTGCCAGCAGTGAACCCGGGAGCTATGGCTACACCTTC	CASSEPGSYGYTF
TRBV18	-	TRBJ2-5	-	TGTGCCAGCTCACCACCCACGGCCCAAGAGACCCAGTACTTC	CASSPPTAQETQYF
TRBV7-2	-	TRBJ2-2	TRBD2	TGTGCCAGCAGCGGCACTAGCGTCTTTACCGGGGAGCTGTTTTTT	CASSGTSVFTGELFF
TRBV11-2	-	TRBJ1-1	-	TGTGCCAGCAGCTTTGTCCAGGCTTACACTATGAACACTGAAGCTTTCTTT	CASSFVQAYTMNTEAFF
TRBV5-1	-	TRBJ2-2	-	TGCGCCAGCAGCGGGGGTAGCAGTCTTAACACCGGGGAGCTGTTTTTT	CASSGGSSLNTGELFF
TRBV4-1	-	TRBJ1-2	TRBD1	TGCGCCAGCAGCCAAACCGGGACAGCTTCGATAGCCTATGGCTACACCTTC	CASSQTGTASIAYGYTF